This TCR beta chain was observed in a study of blood T cells in healthy people across ages. The second PCR ran roughly 6 to 12 cycles with a sample-barcoded 5' primer and J-beta primers. TCRdb re-called the 5' RACE reads with MiXCR, one entry per CDR3 protein. Of roughly 860,000 distinct CDR3 sequences in the sample, around 68% were seen once. Each sample gave at least 6 million isolated PBMCs. Trimming stripped 8 bases from V and 1 base from J, with 17 bases between. CDR1 SGHTA and CDR2 FQGTGA come from the germline V gene. The CDR3 totals 15 residues. The specimen sequenced was blood. The chain has TRBV7-3 and TRBJ1-1, with D possibly matching TRBD1 (5 bases). This receptor was obtained from a young man in good health. The CDR3 DNA reads TGTGCCAGCTCACGGGGGGGTTCGGAGAACACTGAAGCTTTCTTT. This translates into CASSRGGSENTEAFF.